This note documents a single T cell receptor (beta chain) sequence. Its antigen is not known. Deep was the level used in running the assay. Assay: immunoSEQ multiplex PCR; the TCRdb copy retains only in-frame clones and omits some. The sample lists some 630,000 clones, about two thirds seen once, with 1.8% in the top ten. These data come from a study of shared clonotypes between healthy human individuals. Overall study findings and caveats: When naive CD4 clonotypes were compared across a handful of donors, around 5% were shared. Genetic and exposure-history diversity was limited by the small donor number.

The sequenced sample was memory CD4+ T cells sorted from blood. The subset here: CD45RA-negative fraction. The TCR comes from a woman in her twenties or thirties in good health.

The CDR3 DNA reads as TGTGCCAGCCCAGAGGGGGGCTACACCTTC. It yields the protein CASPEGGYTF. The V call is TRBV5-6, the J call TRBJ1-2; a weak D match, TRBD1 (5 bases). CDR3 length equals 10 residues. With 7 bases removed from V and 8 bases from J, the gap between germline ends came to 9 bases. Per the germline V gene, CDR1 is SGHDT and CDR2 is YYEEEE.